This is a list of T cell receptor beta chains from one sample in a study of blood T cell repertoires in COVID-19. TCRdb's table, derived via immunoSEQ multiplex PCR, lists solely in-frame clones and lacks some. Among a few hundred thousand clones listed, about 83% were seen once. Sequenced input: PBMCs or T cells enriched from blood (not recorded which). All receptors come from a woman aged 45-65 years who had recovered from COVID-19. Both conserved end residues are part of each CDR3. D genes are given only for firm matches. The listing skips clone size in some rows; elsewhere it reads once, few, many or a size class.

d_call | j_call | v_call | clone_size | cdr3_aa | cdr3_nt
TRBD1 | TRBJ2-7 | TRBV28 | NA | CASSAGQVGQYF | TGTGCCAGCAGTGCGGGACAGGTTGGGCAGTACTTC
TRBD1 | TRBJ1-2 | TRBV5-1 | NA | CASSSHWGLTGSNYGYTF | TGCGCCAGCAGCTCACACTGGGGCCTGACAGGGTCCAACTATGGCTACACCTTC
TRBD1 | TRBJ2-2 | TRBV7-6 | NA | CASSLPGQGAGNTGELFF | TGTGCCAGCAGCTTGCCTGGACAGGGGGCGGGGAACACCGGGGAGCTGTTTTTT
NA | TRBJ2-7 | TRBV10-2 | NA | CASSESSGGHYSYEQYF | TGCGCCAGCAGTGAGTCGTCGGGGGGCCATTACTCCTACGAGCAGTACTTC
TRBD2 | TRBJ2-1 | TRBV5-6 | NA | CASRVLGTSTYNEQFF | TGTGCCAGCAGAGTACTTGGGACTAGCACATACAATGAGCAGTTCTTC
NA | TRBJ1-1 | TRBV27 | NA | CASSFSGSTTEAFF | TGTGCCAGCAGTTTTTCAGGGTCGACCACTGAAGCTTTCTTT
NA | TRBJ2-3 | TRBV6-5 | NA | CASSYTGSTDTQYF | TGTGCCAGCAGTTACACAGGTAGCACAGATACGCAGTATTTT
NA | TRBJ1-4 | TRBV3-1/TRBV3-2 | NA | CASSHRRVSYEKLFF | TGTGCCAGCAGCCACCGACGGGTGAGCTATGAAAAACTGTTTTTT
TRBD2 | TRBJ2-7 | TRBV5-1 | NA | CASSLGGTSSYEQYF | TGCGCCAGCAGCTTGGGCGGGACTAGTTCCTACGAGCAGTACTTC
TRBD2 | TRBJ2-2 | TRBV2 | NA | CASSYSGGAYTGELFF | TGTGCCAGCAGTTATAGCGGGGGGGCCTACACCGGGGAGCTGTTTTTT
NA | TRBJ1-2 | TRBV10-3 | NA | CAISDSGVNYGYTF | TGTGCCATCAGTGATTCAGGGGTGAACTATGGCTACACCTTC
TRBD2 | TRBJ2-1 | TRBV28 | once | CASSGSGGLYNEQFF | TGTGCCAGCAGCGGAAGCGGGGGGCTCTACAATGAGCAGTTCTTC
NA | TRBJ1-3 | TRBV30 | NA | CAWTDSGNTIYF | TGTGCCTGGACAGACTCTGGAAACACCATATATTTT
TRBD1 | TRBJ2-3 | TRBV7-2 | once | CASSSPRGLTDTQYF | TGTGCCAGCAGCTCACCCAGGGGGCTGACAGATACGCAGTATTTT
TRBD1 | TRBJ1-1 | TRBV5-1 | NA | CASSYGTGEVATEAFF | TGCGCCAGCAGCTACGGGACAGGGGAGGTTGCCACTGAAGCTTTCTTT
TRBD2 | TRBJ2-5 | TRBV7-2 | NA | CASSSERGQETQYF | TGTGCCAGCAGCTCTGAGCGGGGTCAAGAGACCCAGTACTTC
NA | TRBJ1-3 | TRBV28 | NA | CASSFASLGRGATGNTIYF | TGTGCCAGCAGTTTCGCGTCCCTCGGCCGGGGGGCCACTGGAAACACCATATATTTT
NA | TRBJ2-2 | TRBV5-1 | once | CASSLGMGPGELFF | TGCGCCAGCAGCTTGGGTATGGGGCCCGGGGAGCTGTTTTTT
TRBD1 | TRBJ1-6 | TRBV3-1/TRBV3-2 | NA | CASSQEFTGQGISPLHF | TGTGCCAGCAGCCAAGAATTTACAGGACAGGGTATTTCACCCCTCCACTTT
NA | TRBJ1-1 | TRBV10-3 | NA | CAISESNAGRSVSEAFF | TGTGCCATCAGTGAGTCTAACGCGGGACGAAGTGTCTCTGAAGCTTTCTTT
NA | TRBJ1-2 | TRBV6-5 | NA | CASSDSFTNYGYTF | TGTGCCAGCAGCGACAGCTTCACAAACTATGGCTACACCTTC
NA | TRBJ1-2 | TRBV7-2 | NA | CASAGMGGYTF | TGTGCCAGCGCAGGGATGGGCGGCTACACCTTC
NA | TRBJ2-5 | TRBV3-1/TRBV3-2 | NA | CASSQKGVRHTEQETQYF | TGTGCCAGCAGCCAAAAGGGGGTGCGACATACCGAACAAGAGACCCAGTACTTC
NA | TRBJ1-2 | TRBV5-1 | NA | CASSLDSAGVRTF | TGCGCCAGCAGCCTCGACTCGGCGGGGGTTAGGACCTTC
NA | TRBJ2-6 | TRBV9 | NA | CASSLNSNPRGANVLTF | TGTGCCAGCAGCCTCAACTCGAACCCTCGAGGGGCCAACGTCCTGACTTTC
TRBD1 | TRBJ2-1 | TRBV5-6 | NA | CASSLLGQGGFF | TGTGCCAGCAGCTTGTTGGGACAGGGGGGGTTCTTC
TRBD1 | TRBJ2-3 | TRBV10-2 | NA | CASSPGRGQGRADTQYF | TGCGCCAGCAGTCCAGGTCGGGGACAGGGCCGCGCAGATACGCAGTATTTT
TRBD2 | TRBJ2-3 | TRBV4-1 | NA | CASSQRSGVAGGQGTDTQYF | TGCGCCAGCAGCCAAAGGTCCGGGGTAGCGGGGGGGCAGGGCACAGATACGCAGTATTTT
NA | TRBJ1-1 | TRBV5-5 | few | CASSLGAGIGTEAFF | TGTGCCAGCAGCTTAGGGGCAGGGATCGGGACTGAAGCTTTCTTT
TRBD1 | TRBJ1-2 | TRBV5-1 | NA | CASSLDREYGYTF | TGCGCCAGCAGCCTAGACAGGGAATATGGCTACACCTTC
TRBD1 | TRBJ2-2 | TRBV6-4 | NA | CASRGDRGNTGELFF | TGTGCCAGCAGAGGGGACAGGGGGAACACCGGGGAGCTGTTTTTT
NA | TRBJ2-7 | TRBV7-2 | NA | CASSLGGDSSYEQYF | TGTGCCAGCAGCTTAGGCGGGGACAGCTCCTACGAGCAGTACTTC
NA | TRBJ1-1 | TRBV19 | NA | CASSINGNTEAFF | TGTGCCAGTAGTATCAACGGGAACACTGAAGCTTTCTTT
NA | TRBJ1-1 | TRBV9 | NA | CASSVGLGGLAFF | TGTGCCAGCAGCGTAGGTCTGGGAGGATTAGCTTTCTTT
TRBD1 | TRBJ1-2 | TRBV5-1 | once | CASSGGDRRHGYTF | TGCGCCAGCAGCGGTGGGGACAGGAGGCATGGCTACACCTTC
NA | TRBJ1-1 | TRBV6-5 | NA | CASSYSVGSTEAFF | TGTGCCAGCAGTTACTCCGTGGGGAGCACTGAAGCTTTCTTT
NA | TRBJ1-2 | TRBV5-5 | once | CASSRVGQGGTYGYTF | TGTGCCAGCAGCCGGGTTGGGCAGGGCGGAACCTATGGCTACACCTTC
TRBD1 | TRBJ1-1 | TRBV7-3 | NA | CASSLSGAGGENVAFF | TGTGCCAGCAGCTTAAGTGGGGCAGGGGGCGAGAACGTGGCTTTCTTT